The 15 T cell receptor beta chains listed next were all sequenced from one sample in a study of technical replicates of blood from a handful of donors. Profiling relied on immunoSEQ multiplex PCR, and the TCRdb table lists in-frame clones only, not all of them. The data contain 75,000 to 85,000 clones, around 95% of them seen just once; the ten biggest clones take up around 0.37%. Sequencing was performed on T cells isolated from PBMCs. These receptors were obtained from a human donor in good health.

This clone was detected only once. The chain joins TRBV28 to TRBJ2-7; 10 nucleotides match TRBD2. V was clipped by 3 bases and J by 2 bases; unmatched bases: 4. Germline loops: CDR1 MDHEN, CDR2 SYDVKM. The CDR3 loop spans 15 amino acids. This chain's CDR3 is CASSFSGRPPYEQYF. The CDR3 nucleotides read TGTGCCAGCAGTTTTAGCGGGAGGCCTCCCTACGAGCAGTACTTC.

The chain employs TRBV28 and TRBJ2-5, with 7 bases matching TRBD2. Germline-derived CDR1 and CDR2 are MDHEN and SYDVKM. The CDR3 length is 15 residues. V dropped 3 bases and J dropped 5; count of bases not matched to a gene: 9. CDR3: CASSFLGGGDETQYF. CDR3 sequence (DNA): TGTGCCAGCAGTTTCCTAGGTGGGGGGGATGAGACCCAGTACTTC.

V is TRBV7-2 and J is TRBJ2-7; D gene uncertain. Germline values: CDR1 SGHTA, CDR2 FQGNSA. There are 14 residues in the CDR3. V was trimmed by 4 bases and J by 2 bases, leaving 12 bases between them. CDR3: CASSSLTETYEQYF. Here the CDR3 DNA reads TGTGCCAGCAGCTCACTGACTGAAACCTACGAGCAGTACTTC. The full variable domain, completed using reference TRBV7-2 and TRBJ2-7, is GAGVSQSPSNKVTEKGKDVELRCDPISGHTALYWYRQSLGQGLEFLIYFQGNSAPDKSGLPSDRFSAERTGGSVSTLTIQRTQQEDSAVYLCASSSLTETYEQYFGPGTRLTVT.

The chain employs TRBV6-5 and TRBJ1-5; 8 nucleotides line up with TRBD1. The V gene end was trimmed by 8 bases and the J gene end by 3 bases; junction bases not matched to a gene: 6. The CDR3 covers 14 residues. The germline gives CDR1 MNHEY, CDR2 SVGAGI. CDR3 DNA: TGTGCCAGCGCGATTCAGGGGGCCAATCAGCCCCAGCATTTT. It yields the protein CASAIQGANQPQHF.

The chain couples TRBV5-1 to TRBJ1-5; no definite D call. The germline CDR1 and CDR2 sequences are SGHRS and YFSETQ. Trimming shortened V by 4 bases and J by 4 bases, and 9 bases separated the two germline ends. The CDR3 totals 13 residues. Here the CDR3 DNA reads TGCGCCAGCAGCCAGGCCCCAAATCAGCCCCAGCATTTT. Amino acid sequence: CASSQAPNQPQHF.

J is TRBJ1-5 and V is TRBV2, with 7 bases lining up with TRBD1. Germline CDR1 reads SNHLY; CDR2 reads FYNNEI. J lost 6 bases, V lost 2 bases, and 10 bases had no gene match. This CDR3 contains 16 residues. The CDR3 DNA reads as TGTGCCAGCAGTGAAATGGCGGGACAGTTCGGTCAGCCCCAGCATTTT. Encoded protein: CASSEMAGQFGQPQHF.

This chain links TRBV6-5 with TRBJ2-1; TRBD1 matches 8 bases. V gave up 6 bases and J gave up 5 bases; unmatched junction bases: 9. The germline gives CDR1 MNHEY, CDR2 SVGAGI. The CDR3 is 15 residues long. The CDR3 reads CASSPDRGLHNEQFF. Here the CDR3 DNA reads TGTGCCAGCAGCCCTGACAGGGGATTACACAATGAGCAGTTCTTC.

This clone was seen a single time. The gene calls are TRBV7-2 and TRBJ1-3; D is unclear. This CDR3 contains 16 residues. Deletions cut 2 bases from V and 2 bases from J, with 13 bases between. Germline-derived CDR1 and CDR2 are SGHTA and FQGNSA. CDR3 sequence reads: CASSLMSRGTGNTIYF. The CDR3 nucleotides are TGTGCCAGCAGCTTAATGTCTCGGGGTACTGGAAACACCATATATTTT.

The CDR3: CAWTPGGYGYTF. The CDR3, as DNA: TGTGCCTGGACCCCGGGAGGCTATGGCTACACCTTC. The chain joins TRBV30 to TRBJ1-2; D is unresolved. Trimming took off 4 bases at V and 4 bases at J, with 10 bases between the two ends. The CDR3 is 12 residues long. Germline lookup yields CDR1 GTSNPN and CDR2 SVGIG (reference sequence).

This sequence joins TRBV5-6 and TRBJ1-2; D might be TRBD1 (6 bases). CDR1 and CDR2 (germline): SGHDT, YYEEEE. V was shortened by 0 bases and J by 8 bases, with 8 bases between the two germline ends. The CDR3 totals 12 residues. CDR3 sequence (DNA): TGTGCCAGCAGCTTGGAGAGGGGGGGCTACACCTTC. Its protein product is CASSLERGGYTF.

The V call is TRBV4-3, the J call TRBJ1-2, with 7 bases lining up with TRBD1. The germline CDR1 and CDR2 sequences are LGHNA and YSLEER. The CDR3 has 15 amino acids. V gave up 1 base and J gave up 2 bases; unmatched junction bases: 4. The CDR3 bases are TGCGCCAGCAGCCAAGGGACAGGAGTGAACTATGGCTACACCTTC. Its translation: CASSQGTGVNYGYTF.

The V call is TRBV19, the J call TRBJ2-1; D uncertain. V lost 1 base to trimming and J lost 0 bases, with 7 bases between them. The CDR3 is made up of 15 amino acids. Germline V gives CDR1 LNHDA, CDR2 SQIVND (reference sequence). The CDR3 spells CASSIASSSYNEQFF. For the CDR3, the DNA is TGTGCCAGTAGTATAGCCAGTTCCTCCTACAATGAGCAGTTCTTC. Using reference TRBV19 and TRBJ2-1 for the parts outside the CDR3, the full variable domain is DGGITQSPKYLFRKEGQNVTLSCEQNLNHDAMYWYRQDPGQGLRLIYYSQIVNDFQKGDIAEGYSVSREKKESFPLTVTSAQKNPTAFYLCASSIASSSYNEQFFGPGTRLTVL.

The chain has TRBV18 and TRBJ2-2; 7 nucleotides agree with TRBD2. This CDR3 region has 15 residues. Germline CDR1 is KGHSH and CDR2 is LQKENI. V lost 2 bases, J lost 10 bases, and 10 bases stayed unmatched. The CDR3 here is CASSPNNPRGEELFF. The CDR3 DNA sequence: TGTGCCAGCTCACCAAACAATCCTCGGGGGGAGGAGCTGTTTTTT.

This chain connects TRBV11-3 to TRBJ2-5; 9 bases align to TRBD2. Germline V gene lookup returns CDR1 SGHNT and CDR2 YENEEA. The junction had 8 bases not matched to a gene; V was cut back by 5 bases and J by 4 bases. The CDR3 extends over 15 amino acids. This CDR3 reads CASSPSGGRGETQYF. CDR3 bases: TGTGCCAGCAGCCCTAGTGGCGGGAGGGGAGAGACCCAGTACTTC. The full variable domain, with the rest looked up from reference TRBV11-3 and TRBJ2-5, is EAGVVQSPRYKIIEKKQPVAFWCNPISGHNTLYWYLQNLGQGPELLIRYENEEAVDDSQLPKDRFSAERLKGVDSTLKIQPAELGDSAVYLCASSPSGGRGETQYFGPGTRLLVL.

This clone was seen just once. The gene calls are TRBV11-3 and TRBJ2-7; the D gene is possibly TRBD2 (5 bases). The CDR3 has 18 residues. Germline V gene lookup returns CDR1 SGHNT and CDR2 YENEEA. Trimming stripped 0 bases from V and 1 base from J, with 19 bases between. CDR3 in amino acids: CASSLEFAWGVGSYEQYF. In nucleotides, the CDR3 is TGTGCCAGCAGCTTAGAATTCGCCTGGGGAGTTGGATCCTACGAGCAGTACTTC.